A selection of T cell receptor beta chains follows, all from one sample in a study of T cells in Graves' hyperthyroidism and ophthalmopathy. TCRdb used MiXCR to reprocess the multiplex PCR reads, holding one entry per CDR3 protein. Here the sample spans hundreds of thousands of distinct CDR3 sequences, roughly a sixth being singletons. Sequencing was carried out using blood. The receptors here all came from a woman aged 45-59 years with Graves' hyperthyroidism that later progressed to Graves' ophthalmopathy. Each CDR3 is given with its conserved first and last residue. Fields, in order: clone size, D gene, V gene, J gene, CDR3 protein, CDR3 DNA. A D gene is named only where the DNA matches it firmly. Expanded clones get a size class; other rows say once, few or many, or leave the size out.

clone_size: few
d_call: NA
v_call: TRBV5-1
j_call: TRBJ1-3
cdr3_aa: CASSSDGDSGNTIYF
cdr3_nt: TGCGCCAGCAGCTCGGACGGTGACTCTGGAAACACCATATATTTT

clone_size: many
d_call: NA
v_call: TRBV12-3/TRBV12-4
j_call: TRBJ1-6
cdr3_aa: CASSLGGAVSPLHF
cdr3_nt: TGTGCCAGCAGTTTAGGGGGGGCAGTTTCACCCCTCCACTTT

clone_size: NA
d_call: NA
v_call: TRBV7-8
j_call: TRBJ2-1
cdr3_aa: CASSLAGGRGINNEQFF
cdr3_nt: TGTGCCAGCAGCTTAGCGGGGGGGCGGGGGATCAATAATGAGCAGTTCTTC

clone_size: NA
d_call: NA
v_call: TRBV7-9
j_call: TRBJ2-2
cdr3_aa: CASRQNGAYGELFF
cdr3_nt: TGTGCCAGCAGGCAGAACGGGGCGTACGGGGAGCTGTTTTTT

clone_size: few
d_call: NA
v_call: TRBV5-1
j_call: TRBJ2-7
cdr3_aa: CASSSQGGTTFEQYF
cdr3_nt: TGCGCCAGCAGCTCCCAGGGGGGCACGACCTTCGAGCAGTACTTC

clone_size: NA
d_call: NA
v_call: TRBV14
j_call: TRBJ1-2
cdr3_aa: CASSQVWGTLYTF
cdr3_nt: TGTGCCAGCAGCCAAGTGTGGGGAACCCTATACACCTTC

clone_size: many
d_call: NA
v_call: TRBV9
j_call: TRBJ1-3
cdr3_aa: CASSAGGGSGNTIYF
cdr3_nt: TGTGCCAGCAGCGCGGGGGGAGGTTCTGGAAACACCATATATTTT

clone_size: NA
d_call: NA
v_call: TRBV11-2
j_call: TRBJ1-3
cdr3_aa: CASSPGLPGNTIYF
cdr3_nt: TGTGCCAGCAGCCCAGGGTTACCTGGAAACACCATATATTTT

clone_size: NA
d_call: NA
v_call: TRBV12-3/TRBV12-4
j_call: TRBJ1-6
cdr3_aa: CASGNDGSSYNSPLHF
cdr3_nt: TGTGCCAGCGGTAACGACGGGAGCTCCTATAATTCACCCCTCCACTTT

clone_size: many
d_call: NA
v_call: TRBV6-1
j_call: TRBJ1-3
cdr3_aa: CASSEERYSGNTIYF
cdr3_nt: TGTGCCAGCAGTGAAGAGCGGTACTCGGGAAACACCATATATTTT

clone_size: many
d_call: NA
v_call: TRBV3-1
j_call: TRBJ2-1
cdr3_aa: CASSPARSPISYNEQFF
cdr3_nt: TGTGCCAGCAGCCCGGCCAGGTCGCCAATTTCCTACAATGAGCAGTTCTTC

clone_size: NA
d_call: TRBD2
v_call: TRBV19
j_call: TRBJ2-1
cdr3_aa: CASSIASGGLGAWEQFF
cdr3_nt: TGTGCCAGTAGTATCGCTAGCGGGGGCCTTGGGGCATGGGAGCAGTTCTTC

clone_size: NA
d_call: NA
v_call: TRBV18
j_call: TRBJ2-2
cdr3_aa: CASSPVTAGTNTGELFF
cdr3_nt: TGTGCCAGCTCACCTGTAACAGCGGGTACGAACACCGGGGAGCTGTTTTTT

clone_size: few
d_call: TRBD2
v_call: TRBV5-1
j_call: TRBJ2-3
cdr3_aa: CASKEGLGLAGGPIARDTQYF
cdr3_nt: TGCGCCAGCAAAGAAGGACTGGGACTAGCGGGGGGGCCGATTGCACGAGATACGCAGTATTTT